This T cell receptor (beta chain) was sequenced for a study of T cell responses to AZD1222 COVID-19 vaccine. Study-wide results and limits: Seropositivity was recorded at baseline in only a handful of AZD1222 recipients. Nearly half of spike-specific TCRs reportedly target variant regions that are unmutated in the B.1.351 and B.1.1.7 variants.

This CDR3 contains 16 residues. J gave up 10 bases and V 4 bases, and 12 bases lay outside the gene matches. Germline V CDR1 and CDR2: LGHDT, YNNKEL (reference sequence). For this clone: Its antigen remains unidentified.

TCRdb's copy holds only in-frame clones and misses some; the assay was immunoSEQ multiplex PCR. This sample yields roughly 150,000 clones, of which less than 95% are seen a single time; 1.5% to 2% belongs to the top ten. The chain links TRBV3-1 (or the pseudogene TRBV3-2) to TRBJ1-4, with TRBD1 matching 10 bases. The sequenced sample was peripheral blood, obtained on day 0 of AZD1222 vaccination. The sequence was obtained from an adult in good health. In nucleotides, the CDR3 is TGTGCCAGCAGCCTTATCATGACAGGGGGCTCCGGAAAACTGTTTTTT. The encoded protein is CASSLIMTGGSGKLFF.